The T cell receptor (beta chain) described here comes from a study of spatial heterogeneity in lung cancer. Whole-study context: Alpha-chain sequences were consistently detected in smaller numbers than beta-chain sequences.

Single TCR cDNA molecules each had their own unique molecular identifier. TCRdb passed the 5' RACE reads through MiXCR, listing each CDR3 protein once. The sample consists of some 40,000 distinct CDR3 sequences, 2.5% to 3.5% of them appearing once. CDR3 length equals 14 residues. Trimming shortened V by 6 bases and J by 0 bases, and 13 bases separated the two germline ends. CDR1 is DFQATT and CDR2 is SNEGSKA in the germline V gene (reference sequence). Sample time point: sample taken at primary tumor resection. Tumor, nontumor lung or frozen PBMC supplied whole RNA that was sequenced unsorted. This clonotype came up many times.

The TCR comes from a male donor with early-stage non-small cell lung cancer. The sequencing used normal lung tissue next to the tumor, collected at surgery. The chain links TRBV20-1 to TRBJ2-3; D tentatively fits TRBD1 or TRBD2 (5 bases each). The CDR3 sequence: CSAIDGDSTDTQYF. CDR3 coding DNA: TGCAGTGCCATAGATGGGGACAGCACAGATACGCAGTATTTT.